This is a list of T cell receptor beta chains from one sample in a study of Graves' ophthalmopathy and Graves' hyperthyroidism. MiXCR, applied by TCRdb to the multiplex PCR reads, yields one record per CDR3 protein. This table holds about 340,000 distinct CDR3 sequences, roughly a sixth found once. The sequenced material came from peripheral blood. The origin of the receptors is an adult man with Graves' ophthalmopathy. Both conserved end residues are part of each CDR3. The D gene is left open where the match is weak. Not all rows give a size; the values are once, few, many and, for expanded clones, a class.

DNA: TGCAGCGTTGCCTTTGTGTCCTACGAACAGTACTTC
CDR3: CSVAFVSYEQYF
size: many
V: TRBV29-1
J: TRBJ2-7
D: -

DNA: TGTGCCACCTCAGGGGGCCCCTCCGGGTCCTACGAGCAGTACTTC
CDR3: CATSGGPSGSYEQYF
size: many
V: TRBV24-1
J: TRBJ2-7
D: TRBD1

DNA: TGTGCCAGCAGATTATCCAGCTGGGACGAGACACAGTACTTC
CDR3: CASRLSSWDETQYF
size: -
V: TRBV5-4
J: TRBJ2-5
D: -

DNA: TGCAGTGTGAAACAGGGCTTCACTGAAGCTTTCTTT
CDR3: CSVKQGFTEAFF
size: many
V: TRBV20-1
J: TRBJ1-1
D: -

DNA: TGTGCCAGCAGCTTCTCAACTAGCCGGGAGACCCAGTACTTC
CDR3: CASSFSTSRETQYF
size: many
V: TRBV7-2
J: TRBJ2-5
D: -

DNA: TGTGCCAGCAGCCAAGATCCGGCAGGACCGAACACTGAAGCTTTCTTT
CDR3: CASSQDPAGPNTEAFF
size: -
V: TRBV3-1
J: TRBJ1-1
D: -

DNA: TGCGCCAGCAGCTCAGGGGGCGTCAGCTACACCTTC
CDR3: CASSSGGVSYTF
size: many
V: TRBV10-1
J: TRBJ1-2
D: TRBD1

DNA: TGTGCCAGCAGCTTACGGGATACGGAGACCCAGTACTTC
CDR3: CASSLRDTETQYF
size: many
V: TRBV7-2
J: TRBJ2-5
D: -

DNA: TGTGCCTGGAGCACCAGGGCCGGGGAGCTGTTTTTT
CDR3: CAWSTRAGELFF
size: many
V: TRBV30
J: TRBJ2-2
D: -

DNA: TGCGCCAGCAGCTTGGATCGAGGGAGAGGCTATGATGGCTACACCTTC
CDR3: CASSLDRGRGYDGYTF
size: many
V: TRBV5-1
J: TRBJ1-2
D: -

DNA: TGTGCCAGCAGACCTTTTGGACTAGGCGCCTACGAGCAGTACTTC
CDR3: CASRPFGLGAYEQYF
size: many
V: TRBV13
J: TRBJ2-7
D: TRBD2

DNA: TGTGCCTGGAGTGTACGGACAAACTATGGCTACACCTTC
CDR3: CAWSVRTNYGYTF
size: many
V: TRBV30
J: TRBJ1-2
D: -

DNA: TGTGCCAGCAGTCGAGGGACAGACACCTATGGCTACACCTTC
CDR3: CASSRGTDTYGYTF
size: many
V: TRBV6-2/TRBV6-3
J: TRBJ1-2
D: TRBD1

DNA: TGTGCCAGCAGCGTAAGGGGTGGGGAGACCCAGTACTTC
CDR3: CASSVRGGETQYF
size: many
V: TRBV9
J: TRBJ2-5
D: -

DNA: TGCAGCGCTGGGGAACGAGAGCAGTACTTC
CDR3: CSAGEREQYF
size: many
V: TRBV29-1
J: TRBJ2-7
D: -

DNA: TGTGCCAGCTCACCACAGGGACAGAGAAAGAACACTGAAGCTTTCTTT
CDR3: CASSPQGQRKNTEAFF
size: many
V: TRBV18
J: TRBJ1-1
D: TRBD1

DNA: TGTGCCAGCAGTGTACCTGGACGGCTAAACTATGGCTACACCTTC
CDR3: CASSVPGRLNYGYTF
size: -
V: TRBV6-1
J: TRBJ1-2
D: -

DNA: TGTGCCACCAGCAGACCCAATCAGCCCCAGCATTTT
CDR3: CATSRPNQPQHF
size: many
V: TRBV15
J: TRBJ1-5
D: -

DNA: TGTGCCAGCAGTTCTGTCAGTGATTCACCCCTCCACTTT
CDR3: CASSSVSDSPLHF
size: many
V: TRBV12-3/TRBV12-4
J: TRBJ1-6
D: -

DNA: TGTGCCAGCAGCCAATCGGGGAAGGCAGGGGCCTCACCCCTCCACTTT
CDR3: CASSQSGKAGASPLHF
size: many
V: TRBV16
J: TRBJ1-6
D: -

DNA: TGTGCCAGCAGCAGAACACAGGGGGCCGGGGAGCTGTTTTTT
CDR3: CASSRTQGAGELFF
size: many
V: TRBV7-3
J: TRBJ2-2
D: TRBD1

DNA: TGTGCCAGCATCCCCGGGCCCCAAGAGACCCAGTACTTC
CDR3: CASIPGPQETQYF
size: -
V: TRBV7-3
J: TRBJ2-5
D: -

DNA: TGTGCCAGCAGTGACAACCTAATTCAGTACTTC
CDR3: CASSDNLIQYF
size: many
V: TRBV6-1
J: TRBJ2-4
D: -

DNA: TGTGCCAGCTCATCCTATTCCGGGACAGGGGGCTCTGGGGCCAACGTCCTGACTTTC
CDR3: CASSSYSGTGGSGANVLTF
size: few
V: TRBV18
J: TRBJ2-6
D: TRBD1